This T cell receptor beta chain was obtained from a study of type 1 and type 2 diabetes patients. The germline V and J ends were trimmed by 8 bases and 2 bases, with 9 bases remaining between them. This CDR3 comprises 12 residues. This clonotype was seen only a few times. Genomic DNA was the PCR template. Amplification of the beta chain CDR3 used 30 forward and 13 reverse multiplex primers. TCRdb passed the multiplex PCR reads through MiXCR, listing each CDR3 protein once. The repertoire consists of about 270,000 distinct CDR3 sequences, with around 47% occurring once and the leading ten covering roughly 13%.

The receptor comes from a man younger than 35 with type 2 diabetes. The genes are TRBV12-3 or TRBV12-4 and TRBJ1-1; D gene ambiguous. Sequenced input: peripheral blood mononuclear cells (PBMCs). CDR3 amino acids: CASGRSNTEAFF. The CDR3 DNA sequence: TGTGCCAGCGGACGATCAAACACTGAAGCTTTCTTT.